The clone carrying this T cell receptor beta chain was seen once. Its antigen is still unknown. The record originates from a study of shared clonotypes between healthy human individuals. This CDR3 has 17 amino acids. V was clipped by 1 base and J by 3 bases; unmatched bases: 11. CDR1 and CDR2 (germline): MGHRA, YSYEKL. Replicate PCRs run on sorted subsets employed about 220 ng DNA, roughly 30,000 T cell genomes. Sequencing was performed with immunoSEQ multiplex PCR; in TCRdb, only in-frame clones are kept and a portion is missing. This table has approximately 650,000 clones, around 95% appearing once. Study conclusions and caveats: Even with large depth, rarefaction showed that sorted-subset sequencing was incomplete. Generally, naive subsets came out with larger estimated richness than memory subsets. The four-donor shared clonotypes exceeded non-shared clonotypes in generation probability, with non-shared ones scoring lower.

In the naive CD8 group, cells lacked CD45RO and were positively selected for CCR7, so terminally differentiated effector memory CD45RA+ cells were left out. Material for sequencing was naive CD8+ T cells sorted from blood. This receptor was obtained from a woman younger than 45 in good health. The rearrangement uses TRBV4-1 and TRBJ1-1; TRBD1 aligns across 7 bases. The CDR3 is CASSQGQKTGRDTEAFF. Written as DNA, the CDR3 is TGCGCCAGCAGCCAAGGCCAGAAGACAGGGCGGGACACTGAAGCTTTCTTT.